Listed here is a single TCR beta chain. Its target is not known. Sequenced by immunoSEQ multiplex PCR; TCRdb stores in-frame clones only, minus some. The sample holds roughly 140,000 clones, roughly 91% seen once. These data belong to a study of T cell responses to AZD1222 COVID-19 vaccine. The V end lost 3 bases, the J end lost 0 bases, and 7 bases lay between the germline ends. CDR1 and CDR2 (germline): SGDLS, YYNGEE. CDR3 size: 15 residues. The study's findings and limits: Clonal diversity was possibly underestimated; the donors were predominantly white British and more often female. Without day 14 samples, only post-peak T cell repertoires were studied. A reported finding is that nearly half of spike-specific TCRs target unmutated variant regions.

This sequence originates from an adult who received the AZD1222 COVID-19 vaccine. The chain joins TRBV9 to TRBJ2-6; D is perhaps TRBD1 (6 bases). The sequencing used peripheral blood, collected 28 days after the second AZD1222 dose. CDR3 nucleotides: TGTGCCAGCAGCGCCAGGGGCTCTGGGGCCAACGTCCTGACTTTC. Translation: CASSARGSGANVLTF.